These 2 T cell receptor beta chains were all obtained from the same sample, sequenced in a study of response to subunit inactivated influenza vaccine. Using its own MiXCR run on the RT-PCR reads, TCRdb lists one record per CDR3 protein. The table lists under 950,000 distinct CDR3 sequences, 21% of them singletons. Sequences were derived from PBMCs from blood, sampled 5 days after vaccination. Receptors originate from a man over 45 who received an inactivated influenza vaccine.

This clonotype came up a few times. This chain joins TRBV7-6 and TRBJ2-5; 8 bases line up with TRBD1. Germline V gene data show CDR1 as SGHVS and CDR2 as FNYEAQ. The trim removed 5 bases at V and 3 bases at J, leaving 5 bases unmatched. The CDR3 has 14 residues. The CDR3 DNA follows: TGTGCCAGCAGCCTGGGACAGGTAAAAGAGACCCAGTACTTC. Its protein product is CASSLGQVKETQYF.

The chain uses TRBV20-1 and TRBJ2-7; the D is unclear. Germline V CDR1 and CDR2: DFQATT, SNEGSKA (reference sequence). V shed 0 bases and J shed 2 bases, with 17 bases lying between them. The CDR3 runs to 16 residues. CDR3 region: CSARDSLADPAYEQYF. CDR3 nucleotide sequence: TGCAGTGCTAGAGATTCATTGGCTGACCCTGCCTACGAGCAGTACTTC.